This T cell receptor (beta chain) was documented in a study of early T cells in non-severe SARS-CoV-2 infection. Study context: Sequenced bulk RNA came from whole blood that was unsorted, and chains were unpaired. Study-wide findings and caveats: VDJdb matches were skewed toward anti-spike CD8 T cell responses.

The TCR library protocol was used to attach unique molecular identifiers. These identifiers were attached to individual cDNA molecules. TCRdb ran MiXCR on the 5' RACE reads and lists one entry per CDR3 protein. The sample holds around 39,000 distinct CDR3 sequences, about 7.4% seen once. The length of the CDR3 is 13 residues. With 7 bases removed from V and 6 bases from J, the gap between germline ends came to 12 bases. This clonotype was counted at least ten times. The antigen is undetermined. The V call is TRBV12-3 or TRBV12-4, the J call TRBJ2-2, with no clear D. Sequencing was performed on whole blood, taken at baseline. The origin of this receptor is an adult who was a healthcare worker with PCR-confirmed SARS-CoV-2 infection or an uninfected control (not recorded which). Written as DNA, the CDR3 is TGTGCCAGCACCTTTGCAGTTTCCGGGGAGCTGTTTTTT. Encoded protein: CASTFAVSGELFF.